The 12 T cell receptor beta chains listed next were all sequenced from one sample in a study of shared clonotypes between healthy human individuals. CD45RO-negative CD8 cells positively selected for CCR7 made up the naive population, which excluded terminally differentiated effector memory CD45RA+ cells. Data came from immunoSEQ multiplex PCR; TCRdb stores just in-frame clones and leaves some out. The sample holds about 2 million clones; 85% to 95% are singletons and the top ten take more than 0.9%. Input material: naive CD8+ T cells sorted from blood. Receptor source: a man younger than 35 in good health.

A word on this clone: This CDR3 is also generated by other DNA sequences in the sample. The rearrangement links TRBV4-1 to TRBJ2-7; D not certain. The V end was cut by 3 bases, the J end by 0 bases, with 12 bases between. CDR1 is MGHRA, CDR2 YSYEKL, per germline. The CDR3 has 15 amino acids. CDR3 loop: CASSHVGGSSYEQYF. The CDR3 DNA reads TGCGCCAGCAGCCATGTCGGTGGAAGCTCCTACGAGCAGTACTTC.

This clone appeared once. V and J are TRBV14 and TRBJ2-3, with D possibly being TRBD1 (5 bases). V lost 5 bases, J lost 2 bases, and 11 bases lay in between. Per germline, CDR1 SGHDN and CDR2 FVKESK. The length of the CDR3 is 14 residues. The CDR3 is CASSGDRFTDTQYF. The CDR3 coding sequence is TGTGCCAGCAGCGGCGACAGATTCACAGATACGCAGTATTTT.

J is TRBJ2-2 and V is TRBV4-3; weak D call: TRBD2 (6 bases). With 1 base removed from V and 6 bases from J, the gap between germline ends came to 9 bases. Germline-derived CDR1 and CDR2 are LGHNA and YSLEER. This CDR3 is 14 amino acids long. The CDR3 DNA follows: TGCGCCAGCAGCCAAGCGGGAGAGCCCGGGGAGCTGTTTTTT. This codes for CASSQAGEPGELFF.

The chain combines TRBV7-9 with TRBJ2-7; the D is unclear. The CDR3 runs to 15 residues. The germline CDR1 and CDR2 sequences are SEHNR and FQNEAQ (reference sequence). Trimming shortened V by 4 bases and J by 3 bases, and 16 bases separated the two germline ends. CDR3 protein: CASSSNGPLIYEQYF. CDR3 DNA: TGTGCCAGCAGCTCTAACGGACCGTTGATCTACGAGCAGTACTTC.

V is TRBV19 and J is TRBJ1-5; D perhaps matches TRBD1 (6 bases). Per germline, CDR1 LNHDA and CDR2 SQIVND (reference sequence). With 4 bases removed from V and 4 bases from J, the gap between germline ends came to 17 bases. CDR3 size: 16 residues. The CDR3 loop reads CASSTVTQGPNQPQHF. For the CDR3, the DNA is TGTGCCAGTAGTACAGTCACACAGGGACCTAATCAGCCCCAGCATTTT. The variable domain in full, with the rest retrieved from reference TRBV19 and TRBJ1-5, is DGGITQSPKYLFRKEGQNVTLSCEQNLNHDAMYWYRQDPGQGLRLIYYSQIVNDFQKGDIAEGYSVSREKKESFPLTVTSAQKNPTAFYLCASSTVTQGPNQPQHFGDGTRLSIL.

V gene TRBV19 combines with J gene TRBJ1-1; D not certain. Trimming pared 6 bases from V and 5 bases from J, leaving 10 bases between. The length of the CDR3 is 12 residues. Looked up from germline, CDR1 is LNHDA and CDR2 is SQIVND (reference sequence). The CDR3 loop is CASRGRGTEAFF. CDR3 sequence (DNA): TGTGCCAGTAGAGGTCGCGGGACTGAAGCTTTCTTT. Looking up the rest from reference TRBV19 and TRBJ1-1 gives the full variable domain: DGGITQSPKYLFRKEGQNVTLSCEQNLNHDAMYWYRQDPGQGLRLIYYSQIVNDFQKGDIAEGYSVSREKKESFPLTVTSAQKNPTAFYLCASRGRGTEAFFGQGTRLTVV.

Notes on this clone: Different DNA sequences within this sample yield the same CDR3. The J gene is TRBJ1-1, the V gene TRBV28; no clear D gene. Trimming took 3 bases from V and 5 from J, leaving 7 bases between them. Germline V gene lookup returns CDR1 MDHEN and CDR2 SYDVKM. The CDR3 is 12 amino acids. The CDR3 DNA follows: TGTGCCAGCAGTTTGACGGGGACTGAAGCTTTCTTT. As protein: CASSLTGTEAFF. The variable domain in full, completed from reference TRBV28 and TRBJ1-1, reads DVKVTQSSRYLVKRTGEKVFLECVQDMDHENMFWYRQDPGLGLRLIYFSYDVKMKEKGDIPEGYSVSREKKERFSLILESASTNQTSMYLCASSLTGTEAFFGQGTRLTVV.

This chain uses TRBV28 with TRBJ2-2; maybe TRBD1 (6 bases). The CDR3 contains 14 residues. Germline CDR1 is MDHEN and CDR2 is SYDVKM. V lost 5 bases to trimming and J lost 5 bases, with 12 bases between them. CDR3 sequence (DNA): TGTGCCAGCAGTGGGGCAGGGGATACCGGGGAGCTGTTTTTT. It encodes CASSGAGDTGELFF.

The V gene is TRBV13, the J gene TRBJ2-5; TRBD1 or TRBD2 may be the D gene (7 bases each). The V and J ends lost 0 bases and 7 bases respectively, with 15 bases between them. The CDR3 spans 15 residues. CDR1 and CDR2 (germline): PRHDT, FYEKMQ (reference sequence). For the CDR3, the DNA is TGTGCCAGCAGCTTAGGCCTACAGGGGAGGGCGACCCAGTACTTC. Its protein product is CASSLGLQGRATQYF.

The chain links TRBV30 to TRBJ1-5, with TRBD1 as a possible D gene (6 bases). The V end was cut by 0 bases, the J end by 7 bases, with 16 bases between. CDR1 and CDR2 (germline): GTSNPN, SVGIG (reference sequence). The CDR3 totals 15 residues. The CDR3 coding sequence is TGTGCCTGGAGTGTACAGGGTTTGACAGACCAGCCCCAGCATTTT. Protein: CAWSVQGLTDQPQHF.

This clone was detected a few times. The chain combines TRBV7-8 with TRBJ1-5; D unresolved. CDR1 is SGHVS, CDR2 FQNEAQ, per germline. The V end was cut by 2 bases, the J end by 0 bases, with 8 bases between. This CDR3 is built from 15 residues. The CDR3, as DNA: TGTGCCAGCAGCTTATCTCTTAATAGCAATCAGCCCCAGCATTTT. Its protein is CASSLSLNSNQPQHF.

The chain links TRBV4-1 to TRBJ2-3, with D perhaps given as TRBD1 or TRBD2 (6 bases each). Germline CDR1 MGHRA, CDR2 YSYEKL. CDR3 length: 15 amino acids. V was clipped by 0 bases and J by 6 bases, with 13 bases between them. The CDR3 spells CASSQEKGGHDTQYF. Here the CDR3 DNA reads TGCGCCAGCAGCCAAGAAAAGGGGGGCCACGATACGCAGTATTTT.